These 9 T cell receptor beta chains came from one sample sequenced in a study of breast tumors, draining lymph nodes, adjacent tissues. TCRdb independently ran MiXCR on the multiplex PCR reads; one entry per CDR3 protein. The table has roughly 19,000 distinct CDR3 sequences, 50% seen once. Material for sequencing was breast tumor tissue. The receptor source for this set is a female donor with breast cancer. Some clones in this sample may be carry-over from other donors' samples.

This clonotype was picked up many times. The rearrangement joins TRBV12-5 to TRBJ2-7; 7 bases fit TRBD1. Trimming removed 6 bases from V and 4 bases from J; junction bases left unmatched: 9. Per the germline V gene, CDR1 is LGHNT and CDR2 is FRNRAP. This CDR3 comprises 14 residues. The CDR3 DNA reads as TGTGCTAGTGGCTCCGGGACAGCTAGTTACGAGCAGTACTTC. Protein: CASGSGTASYEQYF.

This clonotype has a count of ten or more. The chain is built from TRBV5-8 and TRBJ2-2; perhaps D is TRBD1 or TRBD2 (5 bases each). The V end was cut by 4 bases, the J end by 4 bases, with 11 bases between. The CDR3 runs 14 residues. In germline, CDR1 is SGHTS, CDR2 YDEGEE. The CDR3 spells CASSDRDATGELFF. DNA for the CDR3: TGTGCCAGCAGCGACCGGGACGCCACCGGGGAGCTGTTTTTT.

This clonotype is labeled as medium-sized (0.01 to 0.1%). The chain carries TRBV20-1 and TRBJ2-5; 10 bases fit TRBD1. Unmatched junction bases numbered 18, after V lost 4 bases and J lost 4 bases. Germline lookup yields CDR1 DFQATT and CDR2 SNEGSKA (reference sequence). CDR3 size: 18 residues. The chain's CDR3 is CSATGNFPGQGYGETQYF. The CDR3 bases are TGCAGTGCTACTGGGAATTTTCCGGGACAGGGGTACGGAGAGACCCAGTACTTC.

The rearrangement links TRBV10-3 to TRBJ2-7; 13 bases fit TRBD2. CDR1 is ENHRY, CDR2 SYGVKD, per germline. The CDR3 sequence is 16 residues long. V shed 6 bases and J 0 bases; nucleotides not matched to a gene: 5. CDR3 DNA sequence: TGTGCCATCAGAAGGACTAGCGGGAGAAACTCCTACGAGCAGTACTTC. Amino acids: CAIRRTSGRNSYEQYF.

This clonotype was seen ten or more times. V is TRBV30 and J is TRBJ2-4, with D hard to call. This CDR3 is built from 14 residues. Germline V lookup: CDR1 GTSNPN, CDR2 SVGIG (reference sequence). The V end lost 4 bases, the J end lost 6 bases, and 16 bases lay between the germline ends. The CDR3 DNA reads TGTGCCTGGACGCGGCAAGAGGTACCAAACATTCAGTACTTC. Amino acids: CAWTRQEVPNIQYF.

This clonotype was seen many times. The chain couples TRBV5-8 to TRBJ2-2; maybe TRBD2 (6 bases). Germline V gives CDR1 SGHTS, CDR2 YDEGEE. Trimming pared 2 bases from V and 3 bases from J, leaving 8 bases between. CDR3 size: 14 residues. The CDR3 DNA is TGTGCCAGCAGCTTTGGGGGGTACACCGGGGAGCTGTTTTTT. This encodes CASSFGGYTGELFF.

At least ten counts were recorded for this clonotype. The chain employs TRBV24-1 and TRBJ1-2; a weak D match, TRBD1 (6 bases). Germline assignment: CDR1 KGHDR and CDR2 SFDVKD. V was trimmed by 1 base and J by 7 bases, leaving 12 bases between them. The CDR3 spans 14 residues. The CDR3 DNA reads TGTGCCACCAGTGATTTTTACAGGGAGGGTGGCTACACCTTC. It codes for CATSDFYREGGYTF.

This clonotype is large. V is TRBV18 and J is TRBJ2-7; no firm D call. This CDR3 is 12 amino acids long. Trimming left V 6 bases short and J 0 bases short, with 6 bases between. Germline CDR1 is KGHSH and CDR2 is LQKENI. The CDR3 spells CASSPGSYEQYF. The DNA of the CDR3 is TGTGCCAGCTCCCCCGGCTCCTACGAGCAGTACTTC. The variable domain in full, completed from reference TRBV18 and TRBJ2-7, reads NAGVMQNPRHLVRRRGQEARLRCSPMKGHSHVYWYRQLPEEGLKFMVYLQKENIIDESGMPKERFSAEFPKEGPSILRIQQVVRGDSAAYFCASSPGSYEQYFGPGTRLTVT.

By sample share, this clonotype is medium-sized. This sequence joins TRBV4-1 and TRBJ2-7; 7 nucleotides line up with TRBD2. The V and J ends lost 1 base and 0 bases, in that order; junction bases with no gene match: 3. CDR1 and CDR2 from the germline V gene are MGHRA and YSYEKL. The CDR3 runs to 15 residues. The CDR3 nucleotides are TGCGCCAGCAGCCAAGCGGGAGGAAGCTCCTACGAGCAGTACTTC. Its translation: CASSQAGGSSYEQYF.